The rows below give T cell receptor beta chains drawn from one sample of a study of CD4+ T cells in melanoma. The data were produced by immunoSEQ multiplex PCR, yet TCRdb's version contains in-frame clones alone and is incomplete. The table has 7,000 or so clones, about three fifths seen once. Source material: cells from a culture (not recorded whether cultured in vitro). These receptors were collected from a human donor with melanoma. Each CDR3 is given with its conserved first and last residue. Fields, in order: clone size, J gene, V gene, D gene, CDR3 protein, CDR3 DNA. The D gene is left open where the match is weak. Size is stated for part of the rows, as once, few or many counts, or as a class when the clone is expanded.

abundance: medium-sized; j_gene: TRBJ1-2; v_gene: TRBV11-2; d_gene: -; CDR3aa: CASSSQGLWAAEGYTF; CDR3nt: TGTGCCAGCAGCTCACAGGGTTTATGGGCTGCGGAAGGCTACACCTTC
abundance: -; j_gene: TRBJ1-1; v_gene: TRBV4-3; d_gene: -; CDR3aa: CASSQDSGVNTEAFF; CDR3nt: TGCGCCAGCAGCCAAGATTCGGGGGTGAACACTGAAGCTTTCTTT
abundance: -; j_gene: TRBJ1-1; v_gene: TRBV11-3; d_gene: -; CDR3aa: CASRFSTGWWTEAFF; CDR3nt: TGTGCCAGCAGATTCTCGACAGGATGGTGGACTGAAGCTTTCTTT
abundance: -; j_gene: TRBJ1-1; v_gene: TRBV28; d_gene: -; CDR3aa: CASSHDRSRVNTEAFF; CDR3nt: TGTGCCAGCAGCCACGACCGGAGCAGGGTGAACACTGAAGCTTTCTTT
abundance: -; j_gene: TRBJ1-1; v_gene: TRBV10-3; d_gene: -; CDR3aa: CAISEVNTEAFF; CDR3nt: TGTGCCATCAGTGAGGTGAACACTGAAGCTTTCTTT
abundance: -; j_gene: TRBJ2-3; v_gene: TRBV9; d_gene: TRBD2; CDR3aa: CASSVGGGPDTQYF; CDR3nt: TGTGCCAGCAGCGTGGGCGGGGGGCCAGATACGCAGTATTTT
abundance: once; j_gene: TRBJ1-1; v_gene: TRBV10-1; d_gene: -; CDR3aa: CASSYDSSLGTEAFF; CDR3nt: TGCGCCAGCAGTTATGACAGTTCCCTTGGAACTGAAGCTTTCTTT
abundance: -; j_gene: TRBJ1-2; v_gene: TRBV10-3; d_gene: -; CDR3aa: CAISESLGYYGYTF; CDR3nt: TGTGCCATCAGTGAGTCTCTGGGTTACTATGGCTACACCTTC
abundance: -; j_gene: TRBJ2-6; v_gene: TRBV19; d_gene: TRBD1; CDR3aa: CASSRRGDRGASGANVLTF; CDR3nt: TGTGCCAGTAGCCGTAGGGGAGACAGGGGGGCCTCTGGGGCCAACGTCCTGACTTTC
abundance: once; j_gene: TRBJ2-7; v_gene: TRBV4-1; d_gene: -; CDR3aa: CASSQDRKGGFYEQYF; CDR3nt: TGCGCCAGCAGCCAAGATCGGAAAGGGGGATTCTACGAGCAGTACTTC
abundance: -; j_gene: TRBJ1-1; v_gene: TRBV9; d_gene: TRBD1; CDR3aa: CASSSKTGGGTEAFF; CDR3nt: TGTGCCAGCAGCTCAAAGACAGGGGGAGGGACTGAAGCTTTCTTT
abundance: -; j_gene: TRBJ2-1; v_gene: TRBV27; d_gene: TRBD2; CDR3aa: CASSLSGGPYNEQFF; CDR3nt: TGTGCCAGCAGTTTAAGCGGGGGCCCCTACAATGAGCAGTTCTTC
abundance: -; j_gene: TRBJ1-1; v_gene: TRBV5-1; d_gene: -; CDR3aa: CASMTDTEAFF; CDR3nt: TGCGCCAGCATGACAGACACTGAAGCTTTCTTT
abundance: -; j_gene: TRBJ2-1; v_gene: TRBV27; d_gene: -; CDR3aa: CASRIYNEQFF; CDR3nt: TGTGCCAGCCGGATTTACAATGAGCAGTTCTTC
abundance: few; j_gene: TRBJ1-1; v_gene: TRBV4-1; d_gene: TRBD1; CDR3aa: CASSLGAGGAFF; CDR3nt: TGCGCCAGCAGCTTAGGCGCAGGGGGAGCTTTCTTT
abundance: -; j_gene: TRBJ1-1; v_gene: TRBV29-1; d_gene: -; CDR3aa: CSVAQAREAFF; CDR3nt: TGCAGCGTTGCACAGGCTAGGGAAGCTTTCTTT